The 18 T cell receptor beta chains reported below all come from one sample, sequenced in a study of blood T cell repertoires in COVID-19. Measured with immunoSEQ multiplex PCR; TCRdb has only the in-frame clones, and not every one. The sample lists 110,000 or so clones; 84% were seen once. The sequencing sample was made of peripheral blood. Receptors were obtained from a woman in her forties with acute or convalescent COVID-19.

The chain has TRBV5-6 and TRBJ1-1; D is unresolved. The CDR3 totals 11 residues. The germline gives CDR1 SGHDT, CDR2 YYEEEE. The V gene lost 4 bases and the J gene lost 5 bases, with 6 bases spanning the gap. The chain's CDR3 is CASSLRTEAFF. CDR3 in DNA: TGTGCCAGCAGCCTGCGGACTGAAGCTTTCTTT.

The V and J genes are TRBV7-9 and TRBJ2-1; D is perhaps TRBD2 (7 bases). V lost 2 bases to trimming and J lost 8 bases, with 10 bases between them. The CDR3 loop spans 13 amino acids. The germline CDR1 and CDR2 sequences are SEHNR and FQNEAQ (reference sequence). The CDR3: CASSLRGGYEQFF. The DNA of the CDR3 is TGTGCCAGCAGCTTAAGGGGGGGCTATGAGCAGTTCTTC.

This chain joins TRBV6-4 and TRBJ1-6; no clear D gene. CDR1 and CDR2 (germline): MRHNA, SNTAGT. The V end was cut by 8 bases, the J end by 7 bases, with 12 bases between. This CDR3 region has 13 residues. CDR3 loop: CASAEVSNSPLHF. The CDR3 DNA is TGTGCCAGCGCGGAGGTATCAAATTCACCCCTCCACTTT.

V usage is TRBV4-3 and J usage is TRBJ2-5; 9 positions agree with TRBD2. Trimming cost V 0 bases and J 9 bases; bases outside gene matches: 8. CDR1 is LGHNA, CDR2 YSLEER, per germline. This CDR3 comprises 15 residues. CDR3 coding DNA: TGCGCCAGCAGCCAAGATCCAGCTAGCGGGGCCTCCCAGTACTTC. Translating gives CASSQDPASGASQYF.

V and J are TRBV7-6 and TRBJ2-6; D ambiguous. Germline V gives CDR1 SGHVS, CDR2 FNYEAQ. Trimming removed 5 bases from V and 1 base from J, with 3 bases in between. This CDR3 comprises 13 residues. CDR3 sequence (DNA): TGTGCCAGCAGCCAGTCTGGGGCCAACGTCCTGACTTTC. It yields the protein CASSQSGANVLTF. Supplemented by reference TRBV7-6 and TRBJ2-6, the full variable domain reads GAGVSQSPRYKVTKRGQDVALRCDPISGHVSLYWYRQALGQGPEFLTYFNYEAQQDKSGLPNDRFSAERPEGSISTLTIQRTEQRDSAMYRCASSQSGANVLTFGAGSRLTVL.

This clone was observed once. The V and J genes are TRBV2 and TRBJ2-3; no definite D call. The length of the CDR3 is 11 residues. The germline CDR1 and CDR2 sequences are SNHLY and FYNNEI. V lost 6 bases and J 2 bases, leaving 3 bases between the germline ends. CDR3 in DNA: TGTGCCAGCAGCATCACAGATACGCAGTATTTT. Translating gives CASSITDTQYF.

CDR3 DNA: TGTGCCAGCAGGCCGACAGGGGGCTTAAGAAACACCATATATTTT. It encodes CASRPTGGLRNTIYF. The chain combines TRBV14 with TRBJ1-3; 10 bases match TRBD1. V was clipped by 6 bases and J by 5 bases; unmatched bases: 7. Per the germline V gene, CDR1 is SGHDN and CDR2 is FVKESK. The CDR3 is made up of 15 amino acids.

DNA for the CDR3: TGTGCCACCAGTGATCGGGGTCGTACGCAGTATTTT. Translated: CATSDRGRTQYF. The V call is TRBV24-1, the J call TRBJ2-3; possible D gene TRBD2, 5 bases. CDR1 is KGHDR, CDR2 SFDVKD, per germline. This CDR3 has 12 residues. Trimming took 3 bases from V and 8 from J, leaving 8 bases between them.

The sample holds a few counts of this clone. Its ends do not fully match the called genes, so a read error is possible. This rearrangement joins TRBV5-8 to TRBJ1-2, with TRBD1 as a possible D gene (5 bases). The germline CDR1 and CDR2 sequences are SGHTS and YDEGEE. This CDR3 contains 12 residues. Written as DNA, the CDR3 is TGTGCCAGCAGCCTAACCGGGACTGGCACCCTCTTC. Its protein product is CASSLTGTGTLF. Variable domain in full (rest from reference TRBV5-8 and TRBJ1-2): EAGVTQSPTHLIKTRGQQATLRCSPISGHTSVYWYQQALGLGLQFLLWYDEGEERNRGNFPPRFSGRQFPNYSSELNVNALELEDSALYLCASSLTGTGTLFGSGTRLTVV.

V and J are TRBV2 and TRBJ2-1; D call uncertain. Germline-derived CDR1 and CDR2 are SNHLY and FYNNEI. V was trimmed by 3 bases and J by 10 bases, leaving 10 bases between them. The CDR3 is 12 amino acids. This CDR3 is CASSDVTIEQFF. The CDR3 DNA reads TGTGCCAGCAGTGACGTGACAATAGAGCAGTTCTTC. Filled out from reference TRBV2 and TRBJ2-1, the complete variable domain reads EPEVTQTPSHQVTQMGQEVILRCVPISNHLYFYWYRQILGQKVEFLVSFYNNEISEKSEIFDDQFSVERPDGSNFTLKIRSTKLEDSAMYFCASSDVTIEQFFGPGTRLTVL.

The chain joins TRBV7-2 to TRBJ2-7; 13 bases match TRBD2. Germline V CDR1 and CDR2: SGHTA, FQGNSA. The CDR3 totals 17 residues. With V trimmed by 4 bases and J by 2 bases, 8 bases remained unmatched. As DNA, the CDR3 is TGTGCCAGCAGCTCACTAGCGGGGGGGACCACAGCCTACGAGCAGTACTTC. Its protein is CASSSLAGGTTAYEQYF.

This clone was observed a single time. The chain has TRBV19 and TRBJ1-2, with D hard to call. V gave up 1 base and J gave up 2 bases, with 11 bases separating them. Germline V gene lookup returns CDR1 LNHDA and CDR2 SQIVND (reference sequence). CDR3 length equals 15 residues. The CDR3 sequence is CASSIGKGVNYGYTF. CDR3 sequence (DNA): TGTGCCAGTAGTATAGGTAAAGGAGTGAACTATGGCTACACCTTC.

The chain combines TRBV30 with TRBJ2-2, with 7 bases that match TRBD1. Trimming removed 3 bases from V and 7 bases from J; junction bases left unmatched: 5. The CDR3 runs to 13 residues. Germline assignment: CDR1 GTSNPN and CDR2 SVGIG (reference sequence). Here the CDR3 reads CAWRKQGIGELFF. The CDR3 DNA reads TGTGCCTGGAGGAAACAGGGGATCGGGGAGCTGTTTTTT. Variable domain in full (rest from reference TRBV30 and TRBJ2-2): SQTIHQWPATLVQPVGSPLSLECTVEGTSNPNLYWYRQAAGRGLQLLFYSVGIGQISSEVPQNLSASRPQDRQFILSSKKLLLSDSGFYLCAWRKQGIGELFFGEGSRLTVL.

The V and J genes are TRBV10-3 and TRBJ1-4; D call uncertain. CDR1 is ENHRY, CDR2 SYGVKD, per germline. The V end lost 3 bases, the J end lost 2 bases, and 7 bases lay between the germline ends. The CDR3 consists of 14 residues. The CDR3 region is CAISDPSTNEKLFF. The CDR3 DNA is TGTGCCATCAGTGACCCCTCCACTAATGAAAAACTGTTTTTT.

This chain links TRBV29-1 with TRBJ2-2; 7 bases map to TRBD2. V lost 1 base, J lost 6 bases, and 5 bases stayed unmatched. The CDR3 consists of 14 residues. CDR1 SQVTM and CDR2 ANQGSEA come from the germline V gene. CDR3 amino acids: CSVEVGGRAGELFF. CDR3 sequence (DNA): TGCAGCGTTGAAGTCGGGGGGAGGGCCGGGGAGCTGTTTTTT.

The V gene is TRBV9, the J gene TRBJ1-1; tentatively, D is TRBD1 (6 bases). The CDR3 has 15 amino acids. V was pared by 5 bases and J by 1 base, with 15 bases between. Germline V lookup: CDR1 SGDLS, CDR2 YYNGEE. CDR3 region: CASRLYLGGNTEAFF. As DNA, the CDR3 is TGTGCCAGCAGACTATACCTAGGGGGGAACACTGAAGCTTTCTTT. The full variable domain, with the rest looked up from reference TRBV9 and TRBJ1-1, is DSGVTQTPKHLITATGQRVTLRCSPRSGDLSVYWYQQSLDQGLQFLIQYYNGEERAKGNILERFSAQQFPDLHSELNLSSLELGDSALYFCASRLYLGGNTEAFFGQGTRLTVV.

The CDR3, as DNA: TGTGCCAGCAGTCTGGGGGGACAGCCCCAGCATTTT. Protein: CASSLGGQPQHF. The chain combines TRBV11-2 with TRBJ1-5, with D tentatively TRBD1 (5 bases). The V gene lost 6 bases and the J gene lost 7 bases, with 10 bases spanning the gap. The CDR3 spans 12 residues. Germline loops: CDR1 SGHAT, CDR2 FQNNGV.

The chain joins TRBV2 to TRBJ1-5; tentative D call: TRBD1 (6 bases). V lost 3 bases to trimming and J lost 5 bases, with 11 bases between them. The CDR3 length is 14 residues. Germline V gives CDR1 SNHLY, CDR2 FYNNEI. The DNA for the CDR3 is TGTGCCAGCAGTGAGCTGGCAGGGGATCAGCCCCAGCATTTT. This codes for CASSELAGDQPQHF.